This entry features one T cell receptor (delta chain) sequence. This DNA's translation and the protein TCRdb lists, from a much larger clone, do not match at residue 10, likely due to a read error; the protein shown is translated from the DNA. The data were taken from a study of gamma-delta chains in newborns, infants, children. TCRdb fed the reads to CATT. The sample carries about 1,200 delta-chain clones, 2.8% recorded once. CDR3 length: 17 amino acids. The germline V gene has CDR1 GEAIGNYY and CDR2 EKD. The sample was blood. The TCR originated in a child who was a newborn, infant or young child, either healthy, febrile or measles-vaccinated (not recorded which). This chain connects TRDV2 to TRDJ3; 7 positions match TRDD3. The CDR3 spells CACDTWGSSRDTRQMFF. The CDR3 DNA sequence: TGTGCCTGTGACACCTGGGGGAGCTCCCGGGACACCCGACAGATGTTTTTC.